Listed below are T cell receptor beta chains from one sample, sequenced in a study of OX40 agonist ivuxolimab in advanced cancers. TCRdb's table, derived via immunoSEQ multiplex PCR, lists solely in-frame clones and lacks some. The sample has about 130,000 clones, around 93% seen once. The specimen was CD4+ or CD8+ T cells sorted from blood, collected in a trial of the OX40 agonist ivuxolimab. These receptors all stem from an adult with an advanced solid tumor such as melanoma, head and neck, liver or kidney cancer. Both conserved end residues are part of each CDR3. A D gene is named only where the DNA matches it firmly. Size values are once, few and many counts, or a class for expanded clones, and some rows have none.

TRBV5-1	-	TRBJ2-2	-	TGCGCCAGCAGCTTCGCCCCGGCCAACACCGGGGAGCTGTTTTTT	CASSFAPANTGELFF
TRBV30	-	TRBJ2-6	TRBD2	TGTGCCTGGAGCCGACCCAGCGGGGCTGGGGCCAACGTCCTGACTTTC	CAWSRPSGAGANVLTF
TRBV28	-	TRBJ2-7	TRBD2	TGTGCCAGCAGTTCGGGACTAGCGGGAGGCTCAGGGAACTACGAGCAGTACTTC	CASSSGLAGGSGNYEQYF
TRBV21-1	-	TRBJ1-6	-	TGTGCCAGCAGCACAACCCGAAACAGGGGGCTTCGATGCAATTCACCCCTCCACTTT	CASSTTRNRGLRCNSPLHF
TRBV28	-	TRBJ1-4	-	TGTGCCAGCAGTTCTGATGGGGGCACAGCTAATGAAAAACTGTTTTTT	CASSSDGGTANEKLFF
TRBV7-9	-	TRBJ2-7	-	TGTGCCAGCAGCTTTACCCAGGGGACCTACGAGCAGTACTTC	CASSFTQGTYEQYF
TRBV28	-	TRBJ1-1	TRBD1	TGTGCCAGCAGGACAGGGTTTGAAGCTTTCTTT	CASRTGFEAFF
TRBV5-4	once	TRBJ2-7	-	TGTGCCAGCAGTCCAGAGGGAAACGAGCAGTACTTC	CASSPEGNEQYF
TRBV7-9	-	TRBJ2-3	TRBD1	TGTGCCAGCAGCTTACAGGGGGAGCCAGATACGCAGTATTTT	CASSLQGEPDTQYF
TRBV19	-	TRBJ1-4	-	TGTGCCAGTAGTTCTCTGGGGGCTAGACTCAATGAAAAACTGTTTTTT	CASSSLGARLNEKLFF
TRBV27	-	TRBJ2-2	TRBD1	TGTGCCAGCAGTTTTGGACAGGGGATCACCGGGGAGCTGTTTTTT	CASSFGQGITGELFF
TRBV19	-	TRBJ2-1	-	TGTGCCAGTAGTATAGTGGGATCCTCTCTGAATGAGCAGTTCTTC	CASSIVGSSLNEQFF
TRBV6-1	once	TRBJ1-1	-	TGTGCCAGCAGTATTAGAGGGAACACTGAAGCTTTCTTT	CASSIRGNTEAFF
TRBV7-3	-	TRBJ1-3	-	TGTGCCAGCAGCTTACAATCCGGGCCGGGAAACACCATATATTTT	CASSLQSGPGNTIYF
TRBV7-2	-	TRBJ2-3	-	TGTGCCAGCAGCTTAGCCCTCACAGATACGCAGTATTTT	CASSLALTDTQYF
TRBV6-5	-	TRBJ2-7	-	TGTGCCAGCAGTTACGCGACAGGATCCTACGAGCAGTACTTC	CASSYATGSYEQYF
TRBV10-1	-	TRBJ1-4	-	TGCGCCAGCAGTGTACGGGAGGGAGAAAAACTGTTTTTT	CASSVREGEKLFF
TRBV5-1	-	TRBJ2-7	TRBD1	TGCGCCAGCAGCTTGGAGGGACAGGGGGTAAAGGCGAACTTC	CASSLEGQGVKANF
TRBV6-1	-	TRBJ1-1	TRBD1	TGTGCCAGCACCTTGGACAGGGCGAACACTGAAGCTTTCTTT	CASTLDRANTEAFF
TRBV15	-	TRBJ2-1	-	TGTGCCACCAGCAGAGATCATGGGGCTGGGGATTCCGGATGGTTCTTC	CATSRDHGAGDSGWFF
TRBV5-4	-	TRBJ2-7	TRBD1	TGTGCCAGCAGCTTGGGTCCTGGGACAGGGTCCCTCACCTACGAGCAGTACTTC	CASSLGPGTGSLTYEQYF
TRBV29-1	-	TRBJ2-7	TRBD2	TGCAGCGTTGAAGGGACTAGCGGGGCCTACGAGCAGTACTTC	CSVEGTSGAYEQYF
TRBV5-1	-	TRBJ2-3	TRBD2	TGCGCCAGCAGCGAGCAGACTAGCGGGGAGGGCGGGGATACGCAGTATTTT	CASSEQTSGEGGDTQYF
TRBV30	-	TRBJ2-7	TRBD1	TGTGCCTGGGGGGACAGGGGCGAGCAGTACTTC	CAWGDRGEQYF
TRBV4-2	-	TRBJ2-2	-	TGTGCCAGCAGCCAAGAGGGGGGAACAGCGAACACCGGGGAGCTGTTTTTT	CASSQEGGTANTGELFF
TRBV5-6	many	TRBJ1-2	-	TGTGCCAGCAGCCCCGGGAACAACTATGGCTACACCTTC	CASSPGNNYGYTF
TRBV6-5	-	TRBJ2-7	-	TGTGCCAGCCAAAGGGTCACCCCAACCTACGAGCAGTACTTC	CASQRVTPTYEQYF
TRBV5-1	-	TRBJ2-2	TRBD1	TGCGCCAGCAGCATATCGGACAGGGACACCGGGGAGCTGTTTTTT	CASSISDRDTGELFF
TRBV5-5	-	TRBJ2-3	-	TGTGCCAGCAGCCCAAGCGGAGCTCCTGGGGATACGCAGTATTTT	CASSPSGAPGDTQYF
TRBV7-2	-	TRBJ2-7	-	TGTGCCAGCAGCTTAGACTGGGCACGGAGTGGCTACGAGCAGTACTTC	CASSLDWARSGYEQYF
TRBV11-3	once	TRBJ2-4	TRBD2	TGTGCCAGCAGTCGACGGAACGGGACTAGCGCACTAGCCAAAAACATTCAGTACTTC	CASSRRNGTSALAKNIQYF
TRBV7-3	-	TRBJ1-1	TRBD1	TGTGCCAGCAGCCCCACCGGGACAGGGGAAGCTTTCTTT	CASSPTGTGEAFF
TRBV11-2	-	TRBJ1-2	TRBD1	TGTGCCAGCAGCTTAGGGGGACAGAACTATGGCTACACCTTC	CASSLGGQNYGYTF
TRBV25-1	-	TRBJ2-7	TRBD2	TGTGCCAGCAGGGGAGCGGGGCAGTCCTACGAGCAGTACTTC	CASRGAGQSYEQYF
TRBV9	-	TRBJ2-7	TRBD1	TGTGCCAGCAGCCCCACCGGGACAGGCAACTACGAGCAGTACTTC	CASSPTGTGNYEQYF
TRBV30	-	TRBJ2-5	-	TGTGCCTCCGCAGAAGGGTCGCAAGAGACCCAGTACTTC	CASAEGSQETQYF
TRBV6-6	-	TRBJ2-3	TRBD1	TGTGCCAGCAGTTCTGGACAGGGTGGGACAGATACGCAGTATTTT	CASSSGQGGTDTQYF
TRBV7-8	few	TRBJ1-1	-	TGTGCCAGCAGCTATTACGGGGACTCAGAAGCTTTCTTT	CASSYYGDSEAFF
TRBV5-1	-	TRBJ2-1	-	TGCGCCAGCAGCCCAGAAAGGTCCCTAGGCAATGAGCAGTTCTTC	CASSPERSLGNEQFF
TRBV10-3	-	TRBJ1-1	-	TGTGCCATCAGTTTGGGCGGGGAGGAGGCTGAAGCTTTCTTT	CAISLGGEEAEAFF
TRBV4-1	-	TRBJ1-5	-	TGCGCCAGCAGACCCCGACAAGGAAGCAATCAGCCCCAGCATTTT	CASRPRQGSNQPQHF
TRBV5-8	-	TRBJ2-1	-	TGTGCCAGCAGCTTGGGGCCAGGGAGGTCCAGTGAGCAGTTCTTC	CASSLGPGRSSEQFF
TRBV27	-	TRBJ1-2	-	TGTGCCAGCAGAGCAACCCGGGGGGCAGAGATCTATGGCTACACCTTC	CASRATRGAEIYGYTF
TRBV5-1	once	TRBJ1-2	-	TGCGCCAGCAGCTTGGTGACGGCAGCTAACTATGGCTACACCTTC	CASSLVTAANYGYTF
TRBV6-1	-	TRBJ2-5	-	TGTGCCAGCAGTCTGGGACACCGCCAAGAGACCCAGTACTTC	CASSLGHRQETQYF
TRBV19	-	TRBJ1-1	-	TGTGCCAGTACTGGGGCTCCAAGGGAATCTGAAGCTTTCTTT	CASTGAPRESEAFF
TRBV6-5	-	TRBJ2-7	TRBD1	TGTGCCAGCAGTTTTCTTCAGGGGGCCCATTACGAGCAGTACTTC	CASSFLQGAHYEQYF
TRBV6-6	-	TRBJ2-7	-	TGTGCCAGCAGTCCCCGCAGGGCCTCCTACGAGCAGTACTTC	CASSPRRASYEQYF
TRBV6-4	-	TRBJ2-1	TRBD2	TGTGCCAGCAGTGACGGCGGGGGGGACAATGAGCAGTTCTTC	CASSDGGGDNEQFF
TRBV28	-	TRBJ1-2	TRBD1	TGTGCCAGCAGTTCAACAGGGGTAAACTATGGCTACACCTTC	CASSSTGVNYGYTF
TRBV5-4	-	TRBJ2-3	TRBD2	TGTGCCAGCAGCTTGGTAGCGGGAGAAAGAGATACGCAGTATTTT	CASSLVAGERDTQYF
TRBV5-1	-	TRBJ1-1	-	TGCGCCAGCAGCTTGGAAGGGCAGAACACTGAAGCTTTCTTT	CASSLEGQNTEAFF